The rows below give T cell receptor beta chains drawn from one sample of a study of control samples from healthy donors and cancer patients. Method: immunoSEQ multiplex PCR; TCRdb's copy keeps in-frame clones and lacks some. The sample carries about 49,000 clones, about 92% recorded once. The source material was PBMCs. The receptor set was obtained from a man in his thirties or forties with colorectal cancer. CDR3s include the opening cysteine and the closing phenylalanine or tryptophan.

J gene	V gene	CDR3 protein
TRBJ2-1	TRBV27	CASKGLGHYNEQFF
TRBJ2-7	TRBV10-3	CAISESGQGRTYEQYF
TRBJ1-1	TRBV27	CASRQIPFIGAEGEAFF
TRBJ1-1	TRBV5-1	CASSLQQGAWTEAFF
TRBJ2-7	TRBV30	CAWGGKGFEQYF
TRBJ1-2	TRBV3-1/TRBV3-2	CASSQDAGFAGVNYGYTF
TRBJ1-4	TRBV10-3	CATAITGGNPATNEKLFF
TRBJ2-3	TRBV11-2	CASSLRLGSTDTQYF
TRBJ1-5	TRBV27	CASSLSTGRNQPQHF
TRBJ1-1	TRBV18	CASSPLLGEAFF
TRBJ2-2	TRBV9	CASSVKASTGWGTGELFF
TRBJ1-1	TRBV4-2	CASSQRTTNTEAFF
TRBJ2-2	TRBV9	CASSVAGSGELFF
TRBJ1-1	TRBV6-5	CASSYSRGTAEAFF
TRBJ1-1	TRBV9	CASSVTLSTEAFF
TRBJ1-6	TRBV6-1	CASSDRGNSPLHF
TRBJ1-1	TRBV18	CASSPSGDTEAFF
TRBJ1-1	TRBV3-1/TRBV3-2	CASSQISNTEAFF
TRBJ2-3	TRBV4-2	CASSQRTGALQPDTQYF
TRBJ1-2	TRBV5-5	CASSPDTNYGYTF
TRBJ1-1	TRBV10-2	CASSETLGGTEAFF
TRBJ2-3	TRBV19	CASSPIAGGRVSLDTQYF
TRBJ2-3	TRBV19	CASSTPLASGGLYRTDTQYF
TRBJ2-3	TRBV7-9	CASSLEGLTSTDTQYF
TRBJ2-3	TRBV7-9	CASSLYTSGSTDTQYF
TRBJ1-1	TRBV6-5	CASSPKTGRAFF
TRBJ2-5	TRBV25-1	CASSGDGNQETQYF
TRBJ1-5	TRBV11-2	CASSSTGGLQPQHF
TRBJ1-3	TRBV6-2/TRBV6-3	CASSRRGTANGNTIYF
TRBJ2-5	TRBV14	CASSAGQGVGETQYF
TRBJ2-3	TRBV29-1	CSVAPPGQVDTQYF
TRBJ2-5	TRBV5-4	CASSFLANQETQYF
TRBJ2-7	TRBV27	CASSSSRGGFYEQYF
TRBJ2-1	TRBV19	CASSIAPRVNEQFF
TRBJ2-2	TRBV2	CASSDVRLRNTGELFF
TRBJ2-7	TRBV4-3	CASSQAASASYEQYF
TRBJ1-1	TRBV2	CASSEGIWRDTFF
TRBJ1-1	TRBV5-1	CASRLVSSNTEAFF
TRBJ1-1	TRBV5-4	CASSLAGGRTEAFF
TRBJ2-2	TRBV19	CASKPGTNTGELFF
TRBJ2-1	TRBV5-4	CASSFVTYNEQFF
TRBJ1-6	TRBV10-3	CAISSLARETYNSPLHF
TRBJ2-5	TRBV6-5	CATLLVGGTKETQYF
TRBJ2-4	TRBV6-5	CASNYRDLGKNIQYF
TRBJ1-2	TRBV5-4	CASSLQDGYTF
TRBJ2-2	TRBV10-3	CATRLAGGLNTGELFF